These 31 T cell receptor beta chains were sequenced from one sample in a study of T cell clonotyping in hematopoietic cell transplantation. Sample time point: recipient sample about 28 days before transplant, after cytoreduction. Profiled with immunoSEQ multiplex PCR; TCRdb holds only in-frame clones, not every one. The sample gives over 45,000 clones, 65% to 90% of which show up once; just under 6% is in the top ten. This sample comprised peripheral blood mononuclear cells, obtained before stem cell transplant. The receptors stem from a man in his fifties or sixties with biphenotypic leukemia. Some clones in this sample may be carry-over from other donors' samples.

The chain uses TRBV7-2 and TRBJ2-7; D possibly corresponds to TRBD1 (5 bases). CDR3 size: 16 residues. In germline, CDR1 is SGHTA, CDR2 FQGNSA. Trimming took off 4 bases at V and 4 bases at J, with 20 bases between the two ends. The CDR3, as DNA: TGTGCCAGCAGCTACGCAGGGTTTAAAGGTGTTTACGAGCAGTACTTC. This sequence encodes CASSYAGFKGVYEQYF.

The rearrangement links TRBV30 to TRBJ1-1; the D is unclear. This CDR3 contains 13 residues. The V and J ends lost 4 bases and 2 bases respectively, with 11 bases between them. The germline gives CDR1 GTSNPN, CDR2 SVGIG (reference sequence). The DNA of the CDR3 is TGTGCCTGGAAGGAGGCCCCTAACACTGAAGCTTTCTTT. This translates into CAWKEAPNTEAFF.

The chain has TRBV2 and TRBJ1-1; tentative D call: TRBD1 (6 bases). This CDR3 is 15 amino acids long. The V gene's germline CDR1 is SNHLY and CDR2 FYNNEI. The V gene lost 6 bases and the J gene lost 1 base, with 15 bases spanning the gap. The CDR3 DNA reads TGTGCCAGCAGATTCACCAGGGGCGAGAACACTGAAGCTTTCTTT. It yields the protein CASRFTRGENTEAFF. Based on the CDR3 plus reference TRBV2 and TRBJ1-1, the full variable domain is EPEVTQTPSHQVTQMGQEVILRCVPISNHLYFYWYRQILGQKVEFLVSFYNNEISEKSEIFDDQFSVERPDGSNFTLKIRSTKLEDSAMYFCASRFTRGENTEAFFGQGTRLTVV.

The CDR3 sequence: CASQGFDSGNTIYF. CDR3 nucleotide sequence: TGTGCCTCACAGGGGTTTGACTCTGGAAACACCATATATTTT. The V and J genes are TRBV10-3 and TRBJ1-3, with TRBD1 matching over 7 bases. Trimming cost V 11 bases and J 0 bases; bases outside gene matches: 7. This CDR3 has 14 residues. In germline, CDR1 is ENHRY, CDR2 SYGVKD.

The chain links TRBV7-9 to TRBJ2-1, with unresolved D. The CDR3 length is 12 residues. V lost 0 bases, J lost 5 bases, and 2 bases lay in between. CDR1 and CDR2 (germline): SEHNR, FQNEAQ (reference sequence). In DNA, the CDR3 is TGTGCCAGCAGCTTAGCCGACAATGAGCAGTTCTTC. It specifies CASSLADNEQFF.

The V call is TRBV11-2, the J call TRBJ1-2; tentative D call: TRBD1 (6 bases). Trimming pared 0 bases from V and 6 bases from J, leaving 14 bases between. There are 15 residues in the CDR3. Germline V gives CDR1 SGHAT, CDR2 FQNNGV. CDR3: CASSLEHRVSDGYTF. The CDR3 DNA is TGTGCCAGCAGCTTAGAGCACAGGGTTTCGGATGGCTACACCTTC.

This clone was recorded only once. The J gene is TRBJ1-1, the V gene TRBV30; possible D gene TRBD1, 6 bases. The CDR3 covers 15 residues. Germline V gene sequence: CDR1 GTSNPN, CDR2 SVGIG (reference sequence). V was cut by 2 bases and J by 2 bases, with 15 bases left in between. The CDR3 nucleotides are TGTGCCTGGAGTATCCTACAGGGAGGTAACACTGAAGCTTTCTTT. Encoded protein: CAWSILQGGNTEAFF.

The rearrangement joins TRBV5-4 to TRBJ1-5; 9 nucleotides match TRBD1. Germline CDR1 is SGHNT and CDR2 is YYREEE (reference sequence). V trimming: 5 bases; J trimming: 0 bases; junction bases outside the gene matches: 12. This CDR3 has 18 residues. CDR3 coding DNA: TGTGCCAGCAGGCCCCGGGACAGGGTGGTGAATAGCAATCAGCCCCAGCATTTT. Residues: CASRPRDRVVNSNQPQHF. The variable domain in full, with the rest retrieved from reference TRBV5-4 and TRBJ1-5, is ETGVTQSPTHLIKTRGQQVTLRCSSQSGHNTVSWYQQALGQGPQFIFQYYREEENGRGNFPPRFSGLQFPNYSSELNVNALELDDSALYLCASRPRDRVVNSNQPQHFGDGTRLSIL.

The chain joins TRBV28 to TRBJ1-2; 7 bases agree with TRBD1. Per germline, CDR1 MDHEN and CDR2 SYDVKM. V shed 7 bases, J shed 6 bases, and the junction held 8 bases outside the gene matches. The CDR3 runs 13 residues. Written as DNA, the CDR3 is TGTGCCAGCAAGTCCGAGGGGGCAGATGGCTACACCTTC. It yields the protein CASKSEGADGYTF.

The rearrangement joins TRBV5-1 to TRBJ2-1; D gene uncertain. CDR1 is SGHRS and CDR2 is YFSETQ in the germline V gene. Trimming removed 4 bases at V and 0 bases at J, with 8 bases between. This CDR3 has 14 residues. The CDR3 sequence is CASSPLSSYNEQFF. CDR3 sequence (DNA): TGCGCCAGCAGCCCGCTGAGCTCCTACAATGAGCAGTTCTTC.

The chain recombines TRBV20-1 with TRBJ2-5, with D perhaps TRBD2 (6 bases). The V and J ends lost 6 bases and 7 bases respectively, with 12 bases between them. The CDR3 is 11 amino acids. CDR1 is DFQATT, CDR2 SNEGSKA, per germline (reference sequence). The CDR3 region is CSAVTGGTQYF. The DNA of the CDR3 is TGCAGTGCAGTTACCGGGGGGACCCAGTACTTC.

The chain links TRBV28 to TRBJ2-4; tentative D call: TRBD2 (6 bases). The length of the CDR3 is 14 residues. CDR1 is MDHEN, CDR2 SYDVKM, per germline. The ends were cut back, 1 base at V and 8 bases at J, with 12 bases in the middle. CDR3 region: CASSLFGGADIQYF. DNA of the CDR3: TGTGCCAGCAGTTTATTCGGGGGAGCTGACATTCAGTACTTC.

This chain connects TRBV5-1 to TRBJ2-3; 7 bases are a match to TRBD1. This CDR3 has 15 amino acids. Germline V gene data show CDR1 as SGHRS and CDR2 as YFSETQ. The J segment lost 0 bases and the V segment lost 3 bases, leaving 4 bases of the junction unmatched. The CDR3 is CASSSGQYSTDTQYF. The CDR3 DNA reads as TGCGCCAGCAGCTCGGGACAGTACAGCACAGATACGCAGTATTTT. Full variable domain (outside the CDR3, taken from reference TRBV5-1 and TRBJ2-3): KAGVTQTPRYLIKTRGQQVTLSCSPISGHRSVSWYQQTPGQGLQFLFEYFSETQRNKGNFPGRFSGRQFSNSRSEMNVSTLELGDSALYLCASSSGQYSTDTQYFGPGTRLTVL.

J is TRBJ2-6 and V is TRBV4-1; tentatively, D is TRBD2 (6 bases). The CDR3 sequence is 19 residues long. Trimming removed 6 bases at V and 4 bases at J, with 25 bases between. The V gene's germline CDR1 is MGHRA and CDR2 YSYEKL. CDR3 DNA sequence: TGCGCCAGCAGTCATAGCGCGGGGAAGGGCGTGGGGGGGGCCAACGTCCTGACTTTC. This translates into CASSHSAGKGVGGANVLTF.

This clone has just one count. The J gene is TRBJ2-7, the V gene TRBV18, with a tentative D call TRBD1 (6 bases). V dropped 4 bases and J dropped 6 bases, with 13 bases sitting between them. Germline V gives CDR1 KGHSH, CDR2 LQKENI. The CDR3 covers 13 residues. The CDR3 DNA sequence: TGTGCCAGCTCACTGGGGACAACGGCCGAGCAGTACTTC. This gives the protein CASSLGTTAEQYF.

The chain employs TRBV30 and TRBJ2-7; no clear D gene. The germline V and J ends were trimmed by 5 bases and 8 bases, with 13 bases remaining between them. Germline CDR1 reads GTSNPN; CDR2 reads SVGIG (reference sequence). The CDR3 length is 11 residues. CDR3 DNA: TGTGCCTGGGCTATATCGCTAAAGCAGTACTTC. Amino acid sequence: CAWAISLKQYF.

This clone is a singleton in its sample. The same CDR3 also results from other DNA sequences found in this sample. The chain has TRBV28 and TRBJ1-5; unclear D gene. The length of the CDR3 is 16 residues. Germline loops: CDR1 MDHEN, CDR2 SYDVKM. V was cut by 3 bases and J by 2 bases, with 14 bases left in between. The CDR3, as DNA: TGTGCCAGCAGTTTGTCCCAGGATGGGGGCAATCAGCCCCAGCATTTT. Its translation: CASSLSQDGGNQPQHF. The full variable domain, rest sourced from reference TRBV28 and TRBJ1-5, is DVKVTQSSRYLVKRTGEKVFLECVQDMDHENMFWYRQDPGLGLRLIYFSYDVKMKEKGDIPEGYSVSREKKERFSLILESASTNQTSMYLCASSLSQDGGNQPQHFGDGTRLSIL.

This clone showed up just a few times. The rearrangement links TRBV11-3 to TRBJ1-2; D might be TRBD1 (6 bases). This CDR3 has 13 amino acids. Germline CDR1 reads SGHNT; CDR2 reads YENEEA. Trimming cost V 5 bases and J 6 bases, with 13 bases left between them. CDR3 in amino acids: CASSLGGEDGYTF. In DNA form, the CDR3 reads TGTGCCAGCAGCCTCGGGGGCGAGGATGGCTACACCTTC.

The chain couples TRBV28 to TRBJ2-7; a weak D match, TRBD1 (6 bases). Looked up from germline, CDR1 is MDHEN and CDR2 is SYDVKM. The V and J ends lost 6 bases and 0 bases respectively, with 12 bases between them. The CDR3 consists of 14 residues. This CDR3 reads CASSRQERSYEQYF. The CDR3 region has the DNA TGTGCCAGCAGCCGACAGGAACGCTCCTACGAGCAGTACTTC.

This chain connects TRBV28 to TRBJ2-1; 7 bases fit TRBD2. With 4 bases clipped from V and 5 bases from J, the junction kept 14 bases outside the gene matches. Germline CDR1 reads MDHEN; CDR2 reads SYDVKM. The CDR3 loop spans 17 amino acids. CDR3 in DNA: TGTGCCAGCAGTTCCCAGTCCGGGAGGTTCGGGGACAATGAGCAGTTCTTC. Translating gives CASSSQSGRFGDNEQFF.

The chain uses TRBV28 and TRBJ1-4; D unresolved. The CDR3 covers 17 residues. Germline loops: CDR1 MDHEN, CDR2 SYDVKM. Trimming removed 4 bases at V and 0 bases at J, with 15 bases between. CDR3 in DNA: TGTGCCAGCAGTTATTGGAGGCAGCCGCCAACTAATGAAAAACTGTTTTTT. Translating it yields CASSYWRQPPTNEKLFF.

The chain recombines TRBV4-3 with TRBJ2-7, with D possibly TRBD1 on 6 matching bases. Trimming took off 1 base at V and 0 bases at J, with 10 bases between the two ends. This CDR3 is 15 amino acids long. CDR1 is LGHNA and CDR2 is YSLEER in the germline V gene. CDR3 region: CASSQGTGNSYEQYF. CDR3 in DNA: TGCGCCAGCAGCCAAGGCACAGGGAACTCCTACGAGCAGTACTTC.

The rearrangement joins TRBV2 to TRBJ2-3, with TRBD2 identical over 9 bases. In germline, CDR1 is SNHLY, CDR2 FYNNEI. CDR3 length equals 15 residues. The V and J ends lost 6 bases and 3 bases, in that order; junction bases with no gene match: 7. The CDR3 bases are TGTGCCAGCAGGATAGCGGGAGTTGGGACAGATACGCAGTATTTT. Its protein is CASRIAGVGTDTQYF.

The V call is TRBV7-9, the J call TRBJ1-4; 11 nucleotides match TRBD1. The CDR3 is 16 amino acids. V shed 3 bases, J shed 10 bases, and the junction held 10 bases outside the gene matches. The germline V gene has CDR1 SEHNR and CDR2 FQNEAQ (reference sequence). The CDR3 sequence: CASSFTLGQGERKLFF. The CDR3 DNA sequence: TGTGCCAGCAGCTTTACACTGGGACAGGGGGAACGAAAACTGTTTTTT.

This clone has only one observation. This chain joins TRBV2 and TRBJ2-1; possibly TRBD1 for D (6 bases). Germline lookup yields CDR1 SNHLY and CDR2 FYNNEI. V lost 6 bases and J lost 5, with 11 bases in between. The CDR3 runs to 13 residues. The CDR3 sequence: CASSPRGHNEQFF. The CDR3 DNA follows: TGTGCCAGCAGCCCCAGGGGCCACAATGAGCAGTTCTTC. The complete variable domain, with remaining parts taken from reference TRBV2 and TRBJ2-1, reads EPEVTQTPSHQVTQMGQEVILRCVPISNHLYFYWYRQILGQKVEFLVSFYNNEISEKSEIFDDQFSVERPDGSNFTLKIRSTKLEDSAMYFCASSPRGHNEQFFGPGTRLTVL.

This chain's CDR3 is CASSLERGDTQYF. CDR3 nucleotide sequence: TGTGCCAGCAGCTTGGAACGGGGGGATACGCAGTATTTT. The J gene is TRBJ2-3, the V gene TRBV11-1, with a possible D match to TRBD2 (6 bases). The V gene's germline CDR1 is SGHAT and CDR2 FQDESV (reference sequence). The CDR3 totals 13 residues. Trimming pared 3 bases from V and 6 bases from J, leaving 10 bases between.

The chain recombines TRBV5-1 with TRBJ1-2; maybe TRBD1 (5 bases). CDR1 SGHRS and CDR2 YFSETQ come from the germline V gene. This CDR3 contains 16 residues. V was trimmed by 1 base and J by 5 bases, leaving 18 bases between them. CDR3 coding DNA: TGCGCCAGCAGCTTGTTCTTAGCCAGGGCTTTGTATGGCTACACCTTC. Its translation: CASSLFLARALYGYTF.

V usage is TRBV7-2 and J usage is TRBJ2-2; D remains unclear. From germline, CDR1 is SGHTA and CDR2 FQGNSA. The CDR3 runs to 14 residues. The ends were cut back, 1 base at V and 4 bases at J, with 7 bases in the middle. CDR3 sequence: CASSLDTGTGELFF. The CDR3 DNA reads TGTGCCAGCAGCTTAGACACCGGCACCGGGGAGCTGTTTTTT.

The rearrangement joins TRBV30 to TRBJ2-1; D gene unclear. The germline V and J ends were trimmed by 2 bases and 4 bases, with 3 bases remaining between them. The length of the CDR3 is 11 residues. Looked up from germline, CDR1 is GTSNPN and CDR2 is SVGIG (reference sequence). The CDR3 loop reads CAWSPYNEQFF. As DNA, the CDR3 is TGTGCCTGGAGTCCTTACAATGAGCAGTTCTTC.

The chain carries TRBV4-1 and TRBJ2-3; perhaps D is TRBD1 or TRBD2 (5 bases each). The ends were cut back, 0 bases at V and 1 base at J, with 8 bases in the middle. CDR3 size: 15 residues. Germline V gives CDR1 MGHRA, CDR2 YSYEKL. The CDR3 DNA follows: TGCGCCAGCAGCCAAGAGTCGGGACGCACAGATACGCAGTATTTT. It yields the protein CASSQESGRTDTQYF.

The V and J genes are TRBV2 and TRBJ2-5; D is unresolved. The CDR3 extends over 12 amino acids. Trimming stripped 4 bases from V and 2 bases from J, with 5 bases between. Germline V lookup: CDR1 SNHLY, CDR2 FYNNEI. The CDR3, as DNA: TGTGCCAGCAGTGGCTCACAAGAGACCCAGTACTTC. Residues: CASSGSQETQYF. The full variable domain, rest sourced from reference TRBV2 and TRBJ2-5, is EPEVTQTPSHQVTQMGQEVILRCVPISNHLYFYWYRQILGQKVEFLVSFYNNEISEKSEIFDDQFSVERPDGSNFTLKIRSTKLEDSAMYFCASSGSQETQYFGPGTRLLVL.